This T cell receptor (beta chain) was captured by sequencing in a study of T cells in Graves' hyperthyroidism and ophthalmopathy. Study-wide results and limits: Blood also carried most thyroid clonotypes expanded above 0.001.

Patients aged 18 to 65 had newly diagnosed hyperthyroidism that had lasted under 2 months. Uncontrolled infections, other autoimmune diseases, pregnancy or lactation led to exclusion of patients. Germline V gene lookup returns CDR1 SGHNT and CDR2 YYREEE (reference sequence). The CDR3 has 14 amino acids. The J segment lost 5 bases and the V segment lost 5 bases, leaving 9 bases of the junction unmatched. Amplified TCR beta CDR3 regions derived from RNA transcripts. Researchers ran a first-round RT-PCR on the TCR CDR3 using the HTBI primer set. TCRdb recomputed calls from the multiplex PCR reads with MiXCR, one row per CDR3 protein. The table records fewer than 850,000 distinct CDR3 sequences, 15% to 20% of them present only once. This clonotype was seen more than once but under ten times. What it binds is not known.

V and J are TRBV5-4 and TRBJ2-7, with 8 nucleotides matching TRBD1. The material sequenced was blood. This TCR derives from a man aged 45-65 years with Graves' hyperthyroidism. The CDR3 DNA reads TGTGCCAGCAGGGGGACAGGACTAAAAAACGAGCAGTACTTC. Protein sequence: CASRGTGLKNEQYF.